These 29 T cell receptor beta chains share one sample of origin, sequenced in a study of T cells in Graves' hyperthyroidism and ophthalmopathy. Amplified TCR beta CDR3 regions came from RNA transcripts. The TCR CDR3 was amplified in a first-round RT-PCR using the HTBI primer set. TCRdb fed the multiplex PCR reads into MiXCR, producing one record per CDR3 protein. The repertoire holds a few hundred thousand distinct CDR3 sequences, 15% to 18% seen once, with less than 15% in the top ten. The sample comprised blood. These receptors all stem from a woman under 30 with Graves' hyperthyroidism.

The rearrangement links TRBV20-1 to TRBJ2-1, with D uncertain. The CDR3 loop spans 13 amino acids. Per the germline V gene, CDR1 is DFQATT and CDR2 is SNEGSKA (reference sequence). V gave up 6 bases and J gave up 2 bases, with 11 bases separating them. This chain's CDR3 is CSANTRAYNEQFF. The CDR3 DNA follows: TGCAGTGCCAACACGCGAGCCTACAATGAGCAGTTCTTC.

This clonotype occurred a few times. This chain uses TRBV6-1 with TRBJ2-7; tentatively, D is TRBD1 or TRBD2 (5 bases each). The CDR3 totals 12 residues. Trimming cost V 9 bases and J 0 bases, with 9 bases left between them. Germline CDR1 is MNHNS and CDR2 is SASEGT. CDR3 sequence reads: CASMGDSYEQYF. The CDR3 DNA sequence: TGTGCCAGTATGGGGGACTCCTACGAGCAGTACTTC.

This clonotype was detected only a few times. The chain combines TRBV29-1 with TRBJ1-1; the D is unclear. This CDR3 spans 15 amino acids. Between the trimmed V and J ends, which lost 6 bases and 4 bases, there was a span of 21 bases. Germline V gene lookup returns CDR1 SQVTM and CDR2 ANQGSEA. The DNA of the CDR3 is TGCAGCGTCGCCGGCCACAGCCTCTACCTCACTGAAGCTTTCTTT. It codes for CSVAGHSLYLTEAFF.

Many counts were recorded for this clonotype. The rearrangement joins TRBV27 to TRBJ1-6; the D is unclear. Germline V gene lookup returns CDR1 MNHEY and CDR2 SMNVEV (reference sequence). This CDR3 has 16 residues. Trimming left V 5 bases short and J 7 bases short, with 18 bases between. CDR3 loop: CASSVNGYRGNSPLHF. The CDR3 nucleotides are TGTGCCAGCAGTGTGAACGGGTATCGGGGAAATTCACCCCTCCACTTT.

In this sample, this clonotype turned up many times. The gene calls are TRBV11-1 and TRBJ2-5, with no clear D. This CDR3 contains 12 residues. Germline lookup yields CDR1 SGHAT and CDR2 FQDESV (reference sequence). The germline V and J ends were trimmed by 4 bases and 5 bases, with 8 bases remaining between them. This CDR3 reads CASSSIVETQYF. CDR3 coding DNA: TGTGCCAGCAGCTCCATCGTGGAGACCCAGTACTTC.

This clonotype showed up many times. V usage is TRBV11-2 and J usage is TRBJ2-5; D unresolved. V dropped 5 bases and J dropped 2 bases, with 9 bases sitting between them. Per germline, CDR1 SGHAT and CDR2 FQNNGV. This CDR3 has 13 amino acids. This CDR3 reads CASSMTTQETQYF. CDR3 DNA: TGTGCCAGCAGCATGACCACTCAAGAGACCCAGTACTTC.

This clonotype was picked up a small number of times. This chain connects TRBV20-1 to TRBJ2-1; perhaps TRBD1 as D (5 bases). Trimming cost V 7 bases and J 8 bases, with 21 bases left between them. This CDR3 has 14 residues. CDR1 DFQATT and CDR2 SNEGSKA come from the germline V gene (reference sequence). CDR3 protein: CSDTPYGLGHEQFF. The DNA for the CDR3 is TGCAGTGACACCCCCTACGGCCTGGGGCATGAGCAGTTCTTC.

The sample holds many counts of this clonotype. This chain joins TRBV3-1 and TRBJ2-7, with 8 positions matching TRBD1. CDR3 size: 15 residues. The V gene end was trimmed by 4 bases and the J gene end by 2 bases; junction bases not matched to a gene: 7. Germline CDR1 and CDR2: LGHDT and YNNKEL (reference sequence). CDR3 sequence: CASSPGGVAPYEQYF. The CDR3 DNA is TGTGCCAGCAGCCCAGGGGGCGTCGCTCCCTACGAGCAGTACTTC.

CDR3 sequence (DNA): TGTGCCAGCAGCCAAGCGCTGAGGGTCGAGACCCAGTACTTC. Translated, it gives CASSQALRVETQYF. This chain joins TRBV3-1 and TRBJ2-5; D may be TRBD2 (5 bases). V dropped 1 base and J dropped 5 bases, with 11 bases sitting between them. The CDR3 totals 14 residues. The V gene's germline CDR1 is LGHDT and CDR2 YNNKEL (reference sequence).

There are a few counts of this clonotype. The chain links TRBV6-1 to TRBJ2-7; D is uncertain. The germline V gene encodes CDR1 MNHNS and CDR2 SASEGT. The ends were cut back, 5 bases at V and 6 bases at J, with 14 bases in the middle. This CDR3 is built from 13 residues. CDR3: CASSYPAEVEQYF. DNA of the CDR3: TGTGCCAGCAGTTACCCAGCAGAAGTCGAGCAGTACTTC.

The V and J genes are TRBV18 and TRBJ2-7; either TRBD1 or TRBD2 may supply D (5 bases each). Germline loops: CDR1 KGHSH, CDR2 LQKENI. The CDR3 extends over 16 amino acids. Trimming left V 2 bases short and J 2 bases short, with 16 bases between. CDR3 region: CASSPTRAQGAYEQYF. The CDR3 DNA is TGTGCCAGCTCACCAACTCGGGCCCAGGGAGCCTACGAGCAGTACTTC.

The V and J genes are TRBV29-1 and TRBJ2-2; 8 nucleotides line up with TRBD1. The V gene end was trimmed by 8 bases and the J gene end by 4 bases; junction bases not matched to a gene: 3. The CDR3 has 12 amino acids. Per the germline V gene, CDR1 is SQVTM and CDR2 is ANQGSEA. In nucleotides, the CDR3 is TGCAGCAGTACAGGGGGCACCGGGGAGCTGTTTTTT. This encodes CSSTGGTGELFF.

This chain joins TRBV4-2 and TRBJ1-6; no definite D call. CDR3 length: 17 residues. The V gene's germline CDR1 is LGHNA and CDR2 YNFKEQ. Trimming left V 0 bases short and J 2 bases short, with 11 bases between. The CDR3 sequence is CASSQDGRRPYNSPLHF. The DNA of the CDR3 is TGTGCCAGCAGCCAAGATGGGCGCCGCCCCTATAATTCACCCCTCCACTTT.

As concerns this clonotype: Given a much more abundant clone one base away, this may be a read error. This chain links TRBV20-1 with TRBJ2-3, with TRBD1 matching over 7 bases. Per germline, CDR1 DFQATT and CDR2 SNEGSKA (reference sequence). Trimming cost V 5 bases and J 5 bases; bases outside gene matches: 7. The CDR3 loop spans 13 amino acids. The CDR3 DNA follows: TGCAGTGCTGACAGGGTGCAAATAGATACGCAGTATTTT. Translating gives CSADRVQIDTQYF.

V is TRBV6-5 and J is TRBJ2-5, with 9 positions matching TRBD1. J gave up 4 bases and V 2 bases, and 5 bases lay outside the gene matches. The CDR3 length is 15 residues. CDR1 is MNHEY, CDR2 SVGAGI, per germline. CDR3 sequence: CASSYAGTGRETQYF. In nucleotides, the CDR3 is TGTGCCAGCAGTTACGCCGGGACAGGGAGAGAGACCCAGTACTTC.

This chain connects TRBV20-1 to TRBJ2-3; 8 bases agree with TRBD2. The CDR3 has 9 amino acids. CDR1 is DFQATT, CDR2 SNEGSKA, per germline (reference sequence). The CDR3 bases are TGCCGGGGGGGGGATACGCAGTATTTT. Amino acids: CRGGDTQYF.

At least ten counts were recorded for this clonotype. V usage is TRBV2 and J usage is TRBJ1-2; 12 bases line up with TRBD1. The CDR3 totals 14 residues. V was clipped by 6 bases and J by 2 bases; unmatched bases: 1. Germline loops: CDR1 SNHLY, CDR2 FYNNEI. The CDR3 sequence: CASRGTGGNYGYTF. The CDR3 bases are TGTGCCAGCAGGGGGACAGGGGGCAACTATGGCTACACCTTC.

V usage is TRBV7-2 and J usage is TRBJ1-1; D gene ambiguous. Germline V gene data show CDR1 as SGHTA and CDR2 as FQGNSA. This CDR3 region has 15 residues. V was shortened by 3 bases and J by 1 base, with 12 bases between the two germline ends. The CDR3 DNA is TGTGCCAGCAGCTTTCAACCGGCGAGGAACACTGAAGCTTTCTTT. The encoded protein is CASSFQPARNTEAFF.

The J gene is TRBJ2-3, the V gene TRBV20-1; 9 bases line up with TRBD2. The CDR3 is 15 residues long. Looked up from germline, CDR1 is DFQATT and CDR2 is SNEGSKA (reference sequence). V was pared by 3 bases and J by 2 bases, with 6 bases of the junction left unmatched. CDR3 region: CSASELAGTTDTQYF. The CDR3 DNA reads TGCAGTGCTAGCGAGCTAGCGGGGACCACAGATACGCAGTATTTT.

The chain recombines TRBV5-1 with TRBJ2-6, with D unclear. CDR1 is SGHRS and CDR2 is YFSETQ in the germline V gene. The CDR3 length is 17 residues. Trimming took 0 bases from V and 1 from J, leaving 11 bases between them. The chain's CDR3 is CASSLATVASGANVLTF. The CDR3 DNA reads TGCGCCAGCAGCTTGGCAACAGTGGCTTCTGGGGCCAACGTCCTGACTTTC.

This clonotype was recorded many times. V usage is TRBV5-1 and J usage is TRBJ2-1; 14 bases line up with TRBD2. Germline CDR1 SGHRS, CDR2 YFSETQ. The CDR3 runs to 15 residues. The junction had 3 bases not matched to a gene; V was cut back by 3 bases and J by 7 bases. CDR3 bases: TGCGCCAGCAGCTCCGGGACTAGCGGGGGAAATGAGCAGTTCTTC. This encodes CASSSGTSGGNEQFF.

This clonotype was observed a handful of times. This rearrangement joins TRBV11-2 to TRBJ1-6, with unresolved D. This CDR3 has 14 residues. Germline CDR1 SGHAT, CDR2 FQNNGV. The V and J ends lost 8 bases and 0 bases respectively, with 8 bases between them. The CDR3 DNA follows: TGTGCCAGCGGGTCTATCTCCTATAATTCACCCCTCCACTTT. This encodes CASGSISYNSPLHF.

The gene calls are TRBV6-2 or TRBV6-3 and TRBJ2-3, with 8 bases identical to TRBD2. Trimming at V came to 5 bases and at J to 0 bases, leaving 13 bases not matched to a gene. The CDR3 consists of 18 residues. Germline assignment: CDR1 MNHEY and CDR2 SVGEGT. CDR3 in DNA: TGTGCCAGCAGTAATCTCCCCTCAGCGGGAGCTAGCACAGATACGCAGTATTTT. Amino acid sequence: CASSNLPSAGASTDTQYF.

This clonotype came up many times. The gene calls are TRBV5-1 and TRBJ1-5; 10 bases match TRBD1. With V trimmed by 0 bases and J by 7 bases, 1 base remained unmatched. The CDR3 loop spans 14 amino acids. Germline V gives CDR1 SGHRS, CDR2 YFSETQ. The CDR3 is CASSLGTGGQPQHF. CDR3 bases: TGCGCCAGCAGCTTGGGGACAGGGGGGCAGCCCCAGCATTTT.

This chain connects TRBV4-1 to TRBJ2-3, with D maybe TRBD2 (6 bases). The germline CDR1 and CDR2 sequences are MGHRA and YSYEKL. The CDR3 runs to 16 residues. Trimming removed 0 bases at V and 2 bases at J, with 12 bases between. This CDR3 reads CASSQDGGRITDTQYF. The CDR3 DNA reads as TGCGCCAGCAGCCAAGACGGGGGACGAATCACAGATACGCAGTATTTT.

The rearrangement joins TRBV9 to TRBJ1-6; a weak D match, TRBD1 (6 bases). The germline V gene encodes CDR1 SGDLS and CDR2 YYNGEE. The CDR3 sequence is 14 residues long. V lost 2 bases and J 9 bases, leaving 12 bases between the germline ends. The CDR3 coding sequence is TGTGCCAGCAGCGTCAACAGGGCCGGTTCACCCCTCCACTTT. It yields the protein CASSVNRAGSPLHF.

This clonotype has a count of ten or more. CDR3 DNA sequence: TGCAGTGCTAGTGTTTCAGGCCTTGTCTCGTGGAACAGATACGAGCAGTACTTC. Translating gives CSASVSGLVSWNRYEQYF. The chain has TRBV20-1 and TRBJ2-7; D gene uncertain. Germline loops: CDR1 DFQATT, CDR2 SNEGSKA (reference sequence). The V end was cut by 3 bases, the J end by 4 bases, with 28 bases between. The CDR3 is made up of 18 amino acids.

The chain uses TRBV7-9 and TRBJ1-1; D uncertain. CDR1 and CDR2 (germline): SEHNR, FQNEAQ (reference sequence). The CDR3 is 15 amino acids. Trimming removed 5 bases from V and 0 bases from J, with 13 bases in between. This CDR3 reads CASSPSGILNTEAFF. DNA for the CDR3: TGTGCCAGCAGCCCGTCGGGGATTTTGAACACTGAAGCTTTCTTT.

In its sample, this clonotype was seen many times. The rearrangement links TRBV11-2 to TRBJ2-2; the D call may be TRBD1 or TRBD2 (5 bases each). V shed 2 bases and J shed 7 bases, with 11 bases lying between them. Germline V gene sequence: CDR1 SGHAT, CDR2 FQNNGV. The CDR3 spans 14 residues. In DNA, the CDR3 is TGTGCCAGCAGCTTATTCAGGGAGAGCGGGGAGCTGTTTTTT. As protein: CASSLFRESGELFF.